This TCR beta chain was found in a study of blood T cell repertoires in COVID-19. Study details: T cells, B-cell-depleted T cells, or PBMCs supplied cDNA or gDNA.

Individuals aged roughly 18 to 95 years were recruited from some 26 US areas. Participants' reported clinical history set cohort assignment. Original processing notes: Counts of nucleated cells, estimated from reference gene primer amplification, were obtained. TCRdb's table, derived via immunoSEQ multiplex PCR, lists solely in-frame clones and lacks some. The V and J calls and the clone size are those of that table, but D and trimming were determined from the DNA. The data contain around 200,000 clones, about 91% of them singletons. Source material: PBMCs or T cells enriched from blood (not recorded which). The sequence was obtained from a woman aged 40-49 years with acute COVID-19.

As DNA, the CDR3 is TGTGCCAGCAGTTCGAGGTTCTCTGGAAACACCATATATTTT. As protein: CASSSRFSGNTIYF. The chain has TRBV6-2 or TRBV6-3 and TRBJ1-3; D not resolved. Trimming shortened V by 4 bases and J by 0 bases, and 7 bases separated the two germline ends. The V gene's germline CDR1 is MNHEY and CDR2 SVGEGT. The CDR3 consists of 14 residues.